The sequence of this T cell receptor beta chain was determined in a study of PD-1 blockade in classical Hodgkin lymphoma. Each patient's relapse followed autologous stem cell transplantation, and brentuximab vedotin exposure varied. Magnetic negative selection purified CD4+ T cells from thawed PBMCs. The data were produced by immunoSEQ multiplex PCR, yet TCRdb's version contains in-frame clones alone and is incomplete. Counted here are 25,000 to 30,000 clones, 70% to 80% occurring once; the ten biggest clones make up around 2.3%. The sequenced sample was CD4+ T cells from blood, obtained at baseline. This TCR was sampled from a human donor with classical Hodgkin lymphoma.

The CDR3 is CAWRGSGELFF. CDR3 sequence (DNA): TGTGCCTGGAGAGGGTCCGGGGAGCTGTTTTTT. The chain links TRBV30 to TRBJ2-2; D is uncertain. Per the germline V gene, CDR1 is GTSNPN and CDR2 is SVGIG (reference sequence). Trimming took off 3 bases at V and 6 bases at J, with 5 bases between the two ends. This CDR3 is 11 amino acids long.